A selection of T cell receptor beta chains follows, all from one sample in a study of T cell repertoires in cytomegalovirus infection. TCRdb recomputed calls from the reads with MiXCR, one row per CDR3 protein. This sample has 180,000 or so distinct CDR3 sequences, with approximately 18% found just once. The sequencing sample was made of CD8+ T cells from PBMCs. The receptors here all came from a human donor in good health (CMV status not recorded). Some clones in this sample may be carry-over from other donors' samples. Both conserved end residues are part of each CDR3. Each record gives: J gene, V gene, CDR3 protein.

>TRBJ2-2|TRBV4-1
CASSQLAGDTGELFF
>TRBJ2-2|TRBV27
CASSLLQGARTGELFF
>TRBJ2-7|TRBV12-3/TRBV12-4
CASSLVSRQGLDEQYF
>TRBJ1-1|TRBV29-1
CSVPWKGPLSNTEAFF
>TRBJ2-7|TRBV7-9
CASSLSGGRTPYEQYF
>TRBJ2-2|TRBV5-6
CASIPTRRDYTGELFF
>TRBJ1-1|TRBV4-3
CASSQVRGQTEAFF
>TRBJ2-1|TRBV4-1
CASSLETVTGLWFF
>TRBJ1-1|TRBV7-3
CASSFGQGEEAFF
>TRBJ1-1|TRBV18
CASSPPLMNTEAFF
>TRBJ2-3|TRBV7-2
CASSLRGQGTMSTDTQYF
>TRBJ1-4|TRBV28
CASKVARGAANEKLFF
>TRBJ2-1|TRBV6-5
CASSSSGAEDLDNEQFF
>TRBJ2-7|TRBV5-6
CASSPTDPRTGGNHNYYEQYF
>TRBJ1-1|TRBV12-3/TRBV12-4
CASSKTPMRRESTEAFF
>TRBJ1-1|TRBV19
CASSISGSPNTEAFF
>TRBJ1-5|TRBV7-2
CASSSGTGIDSNQPQHF
>TRBJ2-7|TRBV7-2
CASSSDRFYYEQYF
>TRBJ2-2|TRBV7-9
CASSSRPGELFF
>TRBJ2-1|TRBV5-6
CASSSGTSYNEQFF
>TRBJ1-3|TRBV4-1
CASSQVNLGLEDTIYF
>TRBJ2-1|TRBV7-8
CASSPDGGYNEQFF
>TRBJ2-1|TRBV27
CASSPRDSRREQFF
>TRBJ2-2|TRBV7-3
CASSPGLADTGELFF
>TRBJ2-7|TRBV29-1
CSVDRGGYPYEQYF
>TRBJ1-1|TRBV7-9
CASRRAGRVNTEAFF
>TRBJ1-3|TRBV12-3/TRBV12-4
CASRSVDSGNTIYF
>TRBJ2-1|TRBV7-9
CASKGALSSYNEQFF
>TRBJ2-7|TRBV7-2
CASSFYRGHTYEQYF
>TRBJ1-2|TRBV28
CASSLVQGWGAGYTF
>TRBJ2-1|TRBV6-2/TRBV6-3
CASSFGPAEYNEQFF
>TRBJ2-3|TRBV6-1
CASATGQSTDTQYF
>TRBJ1-5|TRBV7-6
CASSPVPGGGNQPQHF
>TRBJ1-2|TRBV7-9
CASSPLFGTVDYGYTF
>TRBJ2-5|TRBV10-2
CASSDGRTQYF
>TRBJ2-5|TRBV14
CASSQVGGSPPETQYF
>TRBJ1-1|TRBV7-8
CASRYRVGNTEAFF
>TRBJ1-5|TRBV10-3
CAISDAGENQPQHF
>TRBJ2-2|TRBV7-2
CASSLSLGGQNTGELFF
>TRBJ2-7|TRBV2
CASSESTLGRRIDYEQYF
>TRBJ1-2|TRBV4-1
CASSLRSSNYGYTF
>TRBJ2-7|TRBV7-8
CASSLAGSPYEQYF
>TRBJ1-1|TRBV4-2
CASGPRVGGGVDTEAFF
>TRBJ1-5|TRBV20-1
CSAREQELRLYSNQPQHF
>TRBJ2-7|TRBV4-2
CASSQGTPGTGWYEQYF
>TRBJ1-2|TRBV10-3
CAISEVKRNGYTF